These 20 T cell receptor beta chains were all obtained from the same sample, sequenced in a study of cytomegalovirus exposure and HLA in healthy donors. The primer mix had 60 Vbeta and 13 Jbeta primers. Assay used: immunoSEQ multiplex PCR; TCRdb lists only in-frame clones, some missing. The table lists about 180,000 clones, just over 70% of them singletons. Input material: PBMCs. The receptors were sampled from a human donor in good health.

V gene TRBV5-6 combines with J gene TRBJ1-3; D gene uncertain. In germline, CDR1 is SGHDT, CDR2 YYEEEE. V shed 1 base and J shed 6 bases, with 8 bases lying between them. This CDR3 spans 13 amino acids. The CDR3 DNA is TGTGCCAGCAGCTTGACGGTCCAAAACACCATATATTTT. Translation: CASSLTVQNTIYF.

V gene TRBV9 combines with J gene TRBJ2-7; 7 bases map to TRBD2. This CDR3 comprises 15 residues. Unmatched junction bases numbered 6, after V lost 0 bases and J lost 3 bases. CDR1 SGDLS and CDR2 YYNGEE come from the germline V gene. The chain's CDR3 is CASSVEVGGDYEQYF. CDR3 bases: TGTGCCAGCAGCGTAGAGGTGGGGGGGGACTACGAGCAGTACTTC.

The chain uses TRBV11-3 and TRBJ2-1, with 10 positions matching TRBD2. The CDR3 covers 18 residues. J lost 7 bases, V lost 0 bases, and 12 bases had no gene match. CDR1 is SGHNT, CDR2 YENEEA, per germline. The CDR3 DNA is TGTGCCAGCAGCTTAGACACCTGGAGCGGGGGGGCGGGGAATGAGCAGTTCTTC. Encoded protein: CASSLDTWSGGAGNEQFF.

The rearrangement links TRBV19 to TRBJ2-3, with D possibly TRBD2 on 5 matching bases. In germline, CDR1 is LNHDA, CDR2 SQIVND (reference sequence). CDR3 length equals 16 residues. V dropped 1 base and J dropped 0 bases, with 11 bases sitting between them. CDR3 protein: CASSIGTDYSTDTQYF. The CDR3 DNA reads as TGTGCCAGTAGTATAGGGACTGATTATAGCACAGATACGCAGTATTTT.

A few counts support this clone. The chain links TRBV19 to TRBJ1-2; 7 nucleotides line up with TRBD1. From germline, CDR1 is LNHDA and CDR2 SQIVND (reference sequence). This CDR3 spans 14 amino acids. Trimming at V came to 5 bases and at J to 8 bases, leaving 11 bases not matched to a gene. The CDR3 coding sequence is TGTGCCAGTAGTCGACAGGGTAGTTCTCACGGCTACACCTTC. Translating it yields CASSRQGSSHGYTF.

This clone came up a few times. This CDR3 reads CASTPGGLNTGELFF. The CDR3 DNA sequence: TGTGCCAGTACCCCCGGGGGGCTGAACACCGGGGAGCTGTTTTTT. The chain uses TRBV19 and TRBJ2-2; D might be TRBD2 (7 bases). This CDR3 spans 15 amino acids. The germline gives CDR1 LNHDA, CDR2 SQIVND (reference sequence). V was pared by 7 bases and J by 1 base, with 13 bases between.

The V gene is TRBV11-2, the J gene TRBJ1-2; D uncertain. The V end was cut by 2 bases, the J end by 8 bases, with 12 bases between. CDR3 size: 13 residues. Germline V CDR1 and CDR2: SGHAT, FQNNGV. The CDR3 sequence is CASSLLPGGGYTF. The CDR3 region has the DNA TGTGCCAGCAGCTTATTGCCGGGAGGGGGCTACACCTTC.

The chain has TRBV4-1 and TRBJ1-5, with 7 bases lining up with TRBD1. The CDR3 has 15 amino acids. Germline trimming cut 4 bases from V and 4 bases from J; bases unmatched to any gene: 7. CDR1 and CDR2 (germline): MGHRA, YSYEKL. The CDR3 nucleotides read TGCGCCAGCAGCCTTAACAGACAGGGTAATCAGCCCCAGCATTTT. Protein product: CASSLNRQGNQPQHF.

This clone was counted a few times. This chain joins TRBV29-1 and TRBJ2-7; D gene ambiguous. The CDR3 runs to 11 residues. V was clipped by 4 bases and J by 0 bases, with 4 bases between them. CDR1 and CDR2 from the germline V gene are SQVTM and ANQGSEA. The CDR3 spells CSVGSSYEQYF. CDR3 coding DNA: TGCAGCGTTGGGAGCTCCTACGAGCAGTACTTC.

The rearrangement joins TRBV18 to TRBJ2-7; perhaps TRBD2 as D (5 bases). The CDR3 loop spans 13 amino acids. Looked up from germline, CDR1 is KGHSH and CDR2 is LQKENI. The V end was cut by 2 bases, the J end by 1 base, with 6 bases between. DNA of the CDR3: TGTGCCAGCTCACCAGGGAGTTCCTACGAGCAGTACTTC. Translating gives CASSPGSSYEQYF.

V gene TRBV5-1 combines with J gene TRBJ1-1, with a weak D call TRBD1 (6 bases). CDR1 and CDR2 (germline): SGHRS, YFSETQ. The CDR3 runs 14 residues. V was shortened by 1 base and J by 1 base, with 8 bases between the two germline ends. The CDR3 here is CASSLTGTNTEAFF. The CDR3 DNA follows: TGCGCCAGCAGCTTGACAGGGACGAACACTGAAGCTTTCTTT.

V and J are TRBV30 and TRBJ2-3; 10 bases are a match to TRBD2. Unmatched junction bases numbered 8, after V lost 3 bases and J lost 5 bases. The germline CDR1 and CDR2 sequences are GTSNPN and SVGIG (reference sequence). The CDR3 covers 15 residues. The CDR3 loop reads CAWRLKRGGGDTQYF. As DNA, the CDR3 is TGTGCCTGGAGACTCAAGCGGGGGGGCGGAGATACGCAGTATTTT.

CDR3 in amino acids: CASRQGYEQYF. In DNA, the CDR3 is TGTGCCAGCAGACAGGGCTACGAGCAGTACTTC. This chain joins TRBV27 and TRBJ2-7; D might be TRBD1 (6 bases). The CDR3 is 11 residues long. V shed 6 bases and J shed 3 bases, with 6 bases lying between them. Germline loops: CDR1 MNHEY, CDR2 SMNVEV (reference sequence).

A few counts support this clone. The chain uses TRBV6-1 and TRBJ1-5, with TRBD1 as a possible D gene (6 bases). Germline V gives CDR1 MNHNS, CDR2 SASEGT. The length of the CDR3 is 16 residues. Trimming removed 1 base from V and 6 bases from J, with 16 bases in between. The CDR3 protein is CASSEGEGVVGQPQHF. DNA for the CDR3: TGTGCCAGCAGTGAAGGAGAGGGGGTAGTAGGTCAGCCCCAGCATTTT.

The rearrangement uses TRBV4-3 and TRBJ2-2; D possibly corresponds to TRBD2 (7 bases). There are 18 residues in the CDR3. Germline CDR1 LGHNA, CDR2 YSLEER. V was trimmed by 2 bases and J by 4 bases, leaving 20 bases between them. The CDR3 sequence: CASSQNLAVGARTGELFF. Here the CDR3 DNA reads TGCGCCAGCAGCCAAAATCTAGCGGTGGGGGCACGCACCGGGGAGCTGTTTTTT.

This chain joins TRBV7-3 and TRBJ2-3; 9 bases align to TRBD2. The germline CDR1 and CDR2 sequences are SGHTA and FQGTGA. V shed 4 bases and J 0 bases; nucleotides not matched to a gene: 11. This CDR3 spans 18 amino acids. The CDR3, as DNA: TGTGCCAGCAGCTCGGGAGCGGGGGGCAACCCTAGCACAGATACGCAGTATTTT. This gives the protein CASSSGAGGNPSTDTQYF.

V usage is TRBV4-1 and J usage is TRBJ2-7, with 11 bases matching TRBD1. The CDR3 has 16 residues. V was pared by 5 bases and J by 2 bases, with 8 bases of the junction left unmatched. The germline CDR1 and CDR2 sequences are MGHRA and YSYEKL. CDR3 in amino acids: CASSFLPGQGAYEQYF. CDR3 nucleotide sequence: TGCGCCAGCAGCTTCCTCCCGGGACAGGGGGCCTACGAGCAGTACTTC.

The chain employs TRBV4-2 and TRBJ1-1; D is perhaps TRBD1 (5 bases). CDR1 LGHNA and CDR2 YNFKEQ come from the germline V gene. The V end lost 4 bases, the J end lost 0 bases, and 9 bases lay between the germline ends. CDR3 length: 14 amino acids. Written as DNA, the CDR3 is TGTGCCAGCAGCCTCAGGGAGGTGAACACTGAAGCTTTCTTT. Translating gives CASSLREVNTEAFF.

The V and J genes are TRBV29-1 and TRBJ1-2; no reliable D call. Trimming pared 7 bases from V and 8 bases from J, leaving 23 bases between. The CDR3 runs 14 residues. In germline, CDR1 is SQVTM, CDR2 ANQGSEA. The CDR3 DNA follows: TGCAGCGCTTATATGACGGGGTGGGGTGAAGGCTACACCTTC. This sequence encodes CSAYMTGWGEGYTF.

This clone was observed a handful of times. V gene TRBV7-2 combines with J gene TRBJ1-6; possible D gene TRBD1, 5 bases. V was shortened by 5 bases and J by 7 bases, with 15 bases between the two germline ends. Germline CDR1 is SGHTA and CDR2 is FQGNSA. CDR3 length: 15 amino acids. CDR3 amino acids: CASSQRQLPNSPLHF. CDR3 nucleotides: TGTGCCAGCAGCCAGAGACAGCTACCCAATTCACCCCTCCACTTT.